The clone carrying this TCR beta chain is medium-sized (0.01 to 0.1%). Its antigen is not known. The data stem from a study of immune heterogeneity within non-small cell lung tumors. The study's findings and limits: High-frequency T-cell receptor beta clonotypes were largely distinct between individual patients. Each patient's tumor sites shared recurring identical dominant CDR3 beta clonotypes, and individual sites also carried their own high-frequency clones.

CDR3 of TCR beta was amplified by multiplex PCR that used 32 V and 13 J primers. Via MiXCR, TCRdb re-called the multiplex PCR reads, giving one row per CDR3 protein. The sample lists about 3,100 distinct CDR3 sequences, roughly 15% occurring once. Each sample used roughly 0.65 ug of genomic DNA from bulk tumor tissue. Doctors removed several biopsies from each primary tumor during surgery, keeping them far apart. With untreated, newly diagnosed non-small cell lung cancer, the patients went on to undergo curative surgery. Patients newly diagnosed with non-small cell lung cancer and having curative-intent surgery served as donors. Germline trimming cut 7 bases from V and 5 bases from J; bases unmatched to any gene: 7. This CDR3 has 14 residues. The germline CDR1 and CDR2 sequences are SGHRS and YFSETQ.

This clonotype was sampled from a man between 50 and 59 years old with non-small cell lung cancer. The sequenced material came from lung tumor tissue. This sequence joins TRBV5-1 and TRBJ2-7, with 12 nucleotides matching TRBD2. The CDR3 spells CASGLAGGGDEQYF. In DNA form, the CDR3 reads TGCGCCAGCGGTCTAGCGGGAGGGGGCGACGAGCAGTACTTC.